These 7 T cell receptor beta chains were all obtained from the same sample, sequenced in a study of cytomegalovirus exposure and HLA in healthy donors. The PCR contained 60 Vbeta and 13 Jbeta primers. Measured with immunoSEQ multiplex PCR; TCRdb has only the in-frame clones, and not every one. Of 150,000 to 200,000 clones listed, 80% to 90% are singletons. Sequenced input: PBMCs. Receptors were obtained from a man aged 35-49 years in good health and CMV-seropositive.

J is TRBJ1-2 and V is TRBV5-6; 9 positions agree with TRBD1. Trimming removed 4 bases from V and 4 bases from J; junction bases left unmatched: 2. The length of the CDR3 is 13 residues. CDR1 and CDR2 (germline): SGHDT, YYEEEE. CDR3 coding DNA: TGTGCCAGCAGCCTACAGGGGGCCTATGGCTACACCTTC. Translating it yields CASSLQGAYGYTF.

The rearrangement links TRBV5-5 to TRBJ1-4; 12 bases map to TRBD1. The V segment lost 4 bases and the J segment 1 base; nucleotides outside the gene matches: 2. The CDR3 is made up of 16 amino acids. CDR1 is SGHKS and CDR2 is YYEKEE in the germline V gene (reference sequence). Here the CDR3 DNA reads TGTGCCAGCAGCAGGGACAGGGGGCAAACTAATGAAAAACTGTTTTTT. Translating gives CASSRDRGQTNEKLFF.

This chain connects TRBV9 to TRBJ1-1, with D unclear. This CDR3 region has 14 residues. The germline V gene encodes CDR1 SGDLS and CDR2 YYNGEE. V lost 3 bases and J 4 bases, leaving 13 bases between the germline ends. The chain's CDR3 is CASSAGAAATEAFF. The CDR3 nucleotides are TGTGCCAGCAGCGCCGGTGCGGCGGCCACTGAAGCTTTCTTT.

This clone is a singleton in its sample. The chain couples TRBV5-4 to TRBJ1-2; 7 bases align to TRBD1. V was clipped by 4 bases and J by 2 bases; unmatched bases: 8. The germline CDR1 and CDR2 sequences are SGHNT and YYREEE (reference sequence). The CDR3 covers 15 residues. CDR3 sequence: CASSGSGTENYGYTF. CDR3 in DNA: TGTGCCAGCAGCGGCTCCGGGACAGAGAACTATGGCTACACCTTC.

V and J are TRBV4-3 and TRBJ1-2; 11 bases line up with TRBD1. From germline, CDR1 is LGHNA and CDR2 YSLEER. The CDR3 sequence is 17 residues long. Germline trimming cut 5 bases from V and 0 bases from J; bases unmatched to any gene: 8. The CDR3 bases are TGCGCCAGCAGCACCCGGACAGGGGGCCCAGCTAACTATGGCTACACCTTC. This sequence encodes CASSTRTGGPANYGYTF.

The chain employs TRBV6-5 and TRBJ1-1; TRBD1 agrees at 8 bases. Germline-derived CDR1 and CDR2 are MNHEY and SVGAGI. J gave up 5 bases and V 5 bases, and 4 bases lay outside the gene matches. The CDR3 runs 13 residues. The CDR3 coding sequence is TGTGCCAGCAGTCGCGGGACAGGTACTGAAGCTTTCTTT. This codes for CASSRGTGTEAFF.

This clone was recorded once. The chain recombines TRBV27 with TRBJ2-7; no definite D call. CDR3 size: 17 residues. Per the germline V gene, CDR1 is MNHEY and CDR2 is SMNVEV (reference sequence). Trimming shortened V by 2 bases and J by 7 bases, and 24 bases separated the two germline ends. CDR3 coding DNA: TGTGCCAGCAGTTTAGTCGGTATCAGCGCTCCTTTCCGGGAGCAGTACTTC. This translates into CASSLVGISAPFREQYF.